This is a list of T cell receptor beta chains from one sample in a study of control samples from healthy donors and cancer patients. Method: immunoSEQ multiplex PCR; TCRdb's copy keeps in-frame clones and lacks some. The sample lists about 120,000 clones; around 92% were seen once. Sequenced sample: blood. Source of these receptors: a woman between 45 and 65 years old in good health. CDR3s include the opening cysteine and the closing phenylalanine or tryptophan. D genes are given only for firm matches.

V gene,J gene,D gene,CDR3 protein
TRBV28,TRBJ1-5,TRBD1,CASRVQGVGSQHF
TRBV9,TRBJ1-2,TRBD1,CASSVGVGGGIYGYTF
TRBV7-9,TRBJ2-3,TRBD1,CASSQGQFPGADTQYF
TRBV5-1,TRBJ2-3,TRBD2,CASSFESLGRAQYF
TRBV29-1,TRBJ2-2,NA,CSVGVGDTNTGELFF
TRBV2,TRBJ1-5,NA,CASSGDGQPQHF
TRBV2,TRBJ2-2,TRBD2,CASSPRGRGGSSGELFF
TRBV4-1,TRBJ1-1,NA,CASSPRWGANTEAFF
TRBV11-3,TRBJ2-7,TRBD1,CASSPNRGDSYEQYF
TRBV19,TRBJ2-2,NA,CASMGVGHTPPGELFF
TRBV6-1,TRBJ2-4,TRBD2,CASSEVGAGGSKNIQYF
TRBV7-9,TRBJ2-3,NA,CASSLGLGHSGPHTDTQYF
TRBV9,TRBJ1-1,NA,CASSRQGILGGNTEAFF
TRBV5-1,TRBJ2-7,NA,CASSLQGIGYEQYF
TRBV19,TRBJ2-3,NA,CASGTPTGGSTDTQYF
TRBV4-1,TRBJ1-1,NA,CASSPLPVRGPTEAFF
TRBV6-4,TRBJ2-4,NA,CANQKDDLAKNIQYF
TRBV12-5,TRBJ2-2,NA,CASGFGHGLTGELFF
TRBV5-1,TRBJ2-7,TRBD1,CASSGIQGADFHEQYF
TRBV18,TRBJ2-2,NA,CASSPWLASTGELFF
TRBV10-3,TRBJ2-7,TRBD2,CAIRGTSGRGPSYEQYF
TRBV6-5,TRBJ2-4,NA,CASSPDSRNIQYF
TRBV4-2,TRBJ1-2,NA,CASSQDQGPYYGYTF
TRBV28,TRBJ1-1,NA,CASSFPGFMNTEAFF
TRBV5-1,TRBJ1-2,TRBD1,CASSPDREYYGYTF
TRBV2,TRBJ1-3,NA,CASSDLWGISGNTIYF
TRBV6-2/TRBV6-3,TRBJ1-2,NA,CASSYSTGWQNYGYTF
TRBV11-2,TRBJ2-3,TRBD2,CASSLMAGGLDTQYF
TRBV5-1,TRBJ2-2,NA,CASSTATNTGELFF
TRBV14,TRBJ1-1,NA,CASSQEVARVNTEAFF
TRBV6-2/TRBV6-3,TRBJ2-3,TRBD2,CASSHHTSGRDTQYF
TRBV5-8,TRBJ2-4,NA,CASSLEIRDNIQYF
TRBV7-2,TRBJ2-1,TRBD2,CASSLSNSGVSEQFF
TRBV19,TRBJ1-4,NA,CASSPRTNRISNEKLFF
TRBV7-2,TRBJ1-1,TRBD1,CASSLPHTGGRTEAFF
TRBV29-1,TRBJ1-1,NA,CSGSKGTEAFF
TRBV28,TRBJ2-3,TRBD2,CASSFNLAGRRDTQYF
TRBV27,TRBJ2-7,NA,CASSLSISGIGTYEQYF
TRBV6-5,TRBJ2-7,TRBD1,CASTDRAPYEQYF
TRBV10-1,TRBJ2-3,TRBD2,CASSERRGNTDTQYF
TRBV19,TRBJ2-7,NA,CASSPAKGRPYEQYF
TRBV5-4,TRBJ2-4,TRBD1,CASSLQGELEYF
TRBV30,TRBJ2-1,NA,CAWSGPNQYNEQFF
TRBV2,TRBJ1-4,NA,CASKLDTTNEKLFF
TRBV6-5,TRBJ1-2,TRBD1,CASRSDRANYGYTF
TRBV6-5,TRBJ2-5,TRBD2,CASSLGSSGVETQYF